Sequencing of this T cell receptor beta chain was carried out in a study of blood T cells in healthy people across ages. Study in general: Template switching recovered approximately one barcoded beta molecule for every two T cells. Broader study findings: Estimates of diversity drawn from one million T cells were considered underestimates. Fewer expanded clones and more diversity marked long-lived versus aged donors.

A second PCR, run for roughly 7 to 11 cycles, used a sample-barcoded 5' primer plus a J-beta primer mix. One entry per CDR3 protein, called by TCRdb with MiXCR from the 5' RACE reads. The table lists 650,000 to 800,000 distinct CDR3 sequences, over 40% of them singletons. At least ten counts were recorded for this clonotype. What it binds is unknown. Germline CDR1 and CDR2: SGHVS and FQNEAQ. This CDR3 contains 17 residues. With 4 bases clipped from V and 2 bases from J, the junction kept 14 bases outside the gene matches. The chain combines TRBV7-8 with TRBJ2-7, with 7 bases lining up with TRBD1. Sequencing was carried out using blood. The sequence came from an elderly woman in good health. The CDR3 spells CASSYMTGLIGAYEQYF. CDR3 DNA sequence: TGTGCCAGCAGCTACATGACAGGGCTCATAGGCGCCTACGAGCAGTACTTC. The full variable domain, with the rest looked up from reference TRBV7-8 and TRBJ2-7, is GAGVSQSPRYKVAKRGQDVALRCDPISGHVSLFWYQQALGQGPEFLTYFQNEAQLDKSGLPSDRFFAERPEGSVSTLKIQRTQQEDSAVYLCASSYMTGLIGAYEQYFGPGTRLTVT.